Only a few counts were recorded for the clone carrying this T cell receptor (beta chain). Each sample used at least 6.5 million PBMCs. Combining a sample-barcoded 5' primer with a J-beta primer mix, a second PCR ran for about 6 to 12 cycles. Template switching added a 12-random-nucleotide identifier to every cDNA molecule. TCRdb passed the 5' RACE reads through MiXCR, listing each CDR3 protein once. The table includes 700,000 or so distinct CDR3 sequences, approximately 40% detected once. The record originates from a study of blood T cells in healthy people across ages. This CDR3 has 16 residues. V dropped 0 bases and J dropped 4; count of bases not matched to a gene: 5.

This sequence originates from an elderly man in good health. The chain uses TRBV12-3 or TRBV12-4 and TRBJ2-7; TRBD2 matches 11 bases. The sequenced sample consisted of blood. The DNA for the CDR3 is TGTGCCAGCAGTTTAGCGCTAGGGACTAGCGGATACGAGCAGTACTTC. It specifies CASSLALGTSGYEQYF.